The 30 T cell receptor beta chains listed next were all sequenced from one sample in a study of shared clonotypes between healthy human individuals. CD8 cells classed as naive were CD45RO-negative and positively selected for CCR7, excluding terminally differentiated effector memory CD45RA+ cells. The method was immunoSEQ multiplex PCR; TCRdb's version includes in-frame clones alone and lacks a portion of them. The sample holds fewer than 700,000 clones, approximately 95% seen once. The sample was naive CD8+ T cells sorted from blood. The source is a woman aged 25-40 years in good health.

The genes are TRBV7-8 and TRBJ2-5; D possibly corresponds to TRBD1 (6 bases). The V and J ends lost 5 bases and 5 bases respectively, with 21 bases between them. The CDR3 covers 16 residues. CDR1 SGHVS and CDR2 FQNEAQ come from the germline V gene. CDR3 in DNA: TGTGCCAGCAGCCCCCAAACGACAGGCGTACAGGAGACCCAGTACTTC. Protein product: CASSPQTTGVQETQYF.

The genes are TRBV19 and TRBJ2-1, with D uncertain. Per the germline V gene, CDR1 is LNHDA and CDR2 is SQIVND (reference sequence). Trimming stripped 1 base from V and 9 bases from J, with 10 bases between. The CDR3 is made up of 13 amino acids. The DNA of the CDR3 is TGTGCCAGTAGTATAGGAACTTTAGTTGAGCAGTTCTTC. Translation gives CASSIGTLVEQFF.

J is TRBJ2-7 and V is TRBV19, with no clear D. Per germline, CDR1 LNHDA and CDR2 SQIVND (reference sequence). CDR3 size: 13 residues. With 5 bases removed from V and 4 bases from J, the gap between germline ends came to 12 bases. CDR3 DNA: TGTGCCAGTAGTCCAAGCGCCAAATACGAGCAGTACTTC. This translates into CASSPSAKYEQYF.

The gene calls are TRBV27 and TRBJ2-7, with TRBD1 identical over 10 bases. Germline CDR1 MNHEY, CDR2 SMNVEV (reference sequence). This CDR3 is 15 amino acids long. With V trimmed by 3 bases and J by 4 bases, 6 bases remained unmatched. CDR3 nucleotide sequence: TGTGCCAGCAGTTTGGGGACAGGGGTTGGGTACGAGCAGTACTTC. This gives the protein CASSLGTGVGYEQYF.

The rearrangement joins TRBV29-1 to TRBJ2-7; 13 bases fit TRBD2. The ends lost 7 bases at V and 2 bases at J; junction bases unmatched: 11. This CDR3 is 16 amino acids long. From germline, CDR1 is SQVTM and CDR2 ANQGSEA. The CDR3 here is CSATMRLAGGPYEQYF. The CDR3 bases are TGCAGCGCTACCATGAGACTAGCGGGAGGTCCCTACGAGCAGTACTTC.

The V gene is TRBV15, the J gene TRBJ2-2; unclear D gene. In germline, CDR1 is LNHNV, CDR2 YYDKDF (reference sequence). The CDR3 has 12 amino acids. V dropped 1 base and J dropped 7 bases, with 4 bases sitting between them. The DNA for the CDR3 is TGTGCCACCAGCAGAGTTGGCGGGGAGCTGTTTTTT. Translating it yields CATSRVGGELFF.

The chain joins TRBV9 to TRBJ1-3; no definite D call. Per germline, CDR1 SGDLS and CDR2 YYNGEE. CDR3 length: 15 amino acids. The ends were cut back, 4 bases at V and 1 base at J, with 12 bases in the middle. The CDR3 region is CASSSNSQSGNTIYF. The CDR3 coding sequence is TGTGCCAGCAGCTCAAACAGCCAATCTGGAAACACCATATATTTT.

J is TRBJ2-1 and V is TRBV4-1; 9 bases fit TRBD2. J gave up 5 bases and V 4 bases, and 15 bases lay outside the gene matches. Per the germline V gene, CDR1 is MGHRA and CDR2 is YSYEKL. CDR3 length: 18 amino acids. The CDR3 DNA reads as TGCGCCAGCAGCCCCCTGTTGCCGGCTAGCGGGACCCACAATGAGCAGTTCTTC. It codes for CASSPLLPASGTHNEQFF.

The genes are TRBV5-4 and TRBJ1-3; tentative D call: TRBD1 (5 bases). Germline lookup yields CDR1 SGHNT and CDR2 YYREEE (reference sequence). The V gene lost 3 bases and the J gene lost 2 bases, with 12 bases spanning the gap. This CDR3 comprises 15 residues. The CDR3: CASSSQGVAGNTIYF. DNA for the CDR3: TGTGCCAGCAGCTCTCAAGGGGTGGCTGGAAACACCATATATTTT. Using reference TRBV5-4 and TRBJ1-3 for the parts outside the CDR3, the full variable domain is ETGVTQSPTHLIKTRGQQVTLRCSSQSGHNTVSWYQQALGQGPQFIFQYYREEENGRGNFPPRFSGLQFPNYSSELNVNALELDDSALYLCASSSQGVAGNTIYFGEGSWLTVV.

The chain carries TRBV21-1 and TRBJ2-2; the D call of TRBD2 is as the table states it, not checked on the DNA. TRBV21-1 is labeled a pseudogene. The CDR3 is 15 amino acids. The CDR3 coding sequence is TGTGCCAGCAGCAAAAATAACGGGGACACCGGGGAGCTGTTTTTT. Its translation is CASSKNNGDTGELFF.

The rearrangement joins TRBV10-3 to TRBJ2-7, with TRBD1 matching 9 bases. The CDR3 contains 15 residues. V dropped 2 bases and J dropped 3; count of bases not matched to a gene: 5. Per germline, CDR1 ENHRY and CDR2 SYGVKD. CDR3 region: CAISEHYRGLYEQYF. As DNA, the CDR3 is TGTGCCATCAGTGAGCACTACAGGGGGCTCTACGAGCAGTACTTC.

The CDR3 DNA follows: TGTGCCAGCAGCTTAGGGACAGGGGAATTCGGTGGGGCCAACGTCCTGACTTTC. Translating it yields CASSLGTGEFGGANVLTF. This chain connects TRBV7-9 to TRBJ2-6; TRBD1 matches at 9 bases. CDR1 is SEHNR and CDR2 is FQNEAQ in the germline V gene (reference sequence). V lost 1 base and J lost 3; bases outside the gene matches: 7. The CDR3 loop spans 18 amino acids.

CDR3 sequence (DNA): TGTGCCAGTAGGGGCCGGGAGGCCACTAGCACAGATACGCAGTATTTT. Translation: CASRGREATSTDTQYF. This sequence joins TRBV19 and TRBJ2-3, with TRBD2 identical over 7 bases. CDR1 is LNHDA, CDR2 SQIVND, per germline (reference sequence). The CDR3 extends over 16 amino acids. Trimming cost V 6 bases and J 0 bases; bases outside gene matches: 9.

CDR3 residues: CATCSGDSVEQYF. The CDR3 DNA sequence: TGTGCCACCTGTAGCGGAGACTCCGTTGAGCAGTACTTC. This sequence joins TRBV18 and TRBJ2-7; possible D gene TRBD2, 6 bases. V was pared by 10 bases and J by 7 bases, with 20 bases between. The CDR3 runs 13 residues. Per the germline V gene, CDR1 is KGHSH and CDR2 is LQKENI.

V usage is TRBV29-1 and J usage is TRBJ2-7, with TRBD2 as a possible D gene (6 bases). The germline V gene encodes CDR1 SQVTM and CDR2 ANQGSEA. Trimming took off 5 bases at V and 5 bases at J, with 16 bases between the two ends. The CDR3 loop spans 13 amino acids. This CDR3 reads CSVLASARHEQYF. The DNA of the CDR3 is TGCAGCGTTCTGGCTAGCGCCAGACACGAGCAGTACTTC.

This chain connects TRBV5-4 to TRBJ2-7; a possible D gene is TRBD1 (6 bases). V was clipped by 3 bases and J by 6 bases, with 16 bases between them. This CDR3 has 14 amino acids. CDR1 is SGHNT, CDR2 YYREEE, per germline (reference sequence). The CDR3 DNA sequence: TGTGCCAGCAGCTCGAGCCACAGGGTATTCGAGCAGTACTTC. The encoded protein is CASSSSHRVFEQYF. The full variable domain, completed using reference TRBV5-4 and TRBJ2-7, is ETGVTQSPTHLIKTRGQQVTLRCSSQSGHNTVSWYQQALGQGPQFIFQYYREEENGRGNFPPRFSGLQFPNYSSELNVNALELDDSALYLCASSSSHRVFEQYFGPGTRLTVT.

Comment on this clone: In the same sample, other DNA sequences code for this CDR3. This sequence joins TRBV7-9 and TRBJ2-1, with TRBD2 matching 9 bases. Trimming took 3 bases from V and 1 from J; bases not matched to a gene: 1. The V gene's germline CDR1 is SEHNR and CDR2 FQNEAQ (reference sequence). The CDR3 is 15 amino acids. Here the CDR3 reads CASSFSGSSYNEQFF. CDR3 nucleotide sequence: TGTGCCAGCAGCTTTAGCGGGAGTTCCTACAATGAGCAGTTCTTC.

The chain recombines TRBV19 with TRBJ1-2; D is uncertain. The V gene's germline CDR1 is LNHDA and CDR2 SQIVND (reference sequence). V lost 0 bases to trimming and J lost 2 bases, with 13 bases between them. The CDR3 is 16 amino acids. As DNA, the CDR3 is TGTGCCAGTAGTATAGATCTTGGGCAGCTCAACTATGGCTACACCTTC. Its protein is CASSIDLGQLNYGYTF.

DNA of the CDR3: TGTGCCAGCCCCTCAAATGGGCTGAGAAATGAGCAGTTCTTC. Its protein product is CASPSNGLRNEQFF. The gene calls are TRBV2 and TRBJ2-1; D unresolved. The ends were cut back, 8 bases at V and 7 bases at J, with 18 bases in the middle. The CDR3 length is 14 residues. Germline CDR1 and CDR2: SNHLY and FYNNEI.

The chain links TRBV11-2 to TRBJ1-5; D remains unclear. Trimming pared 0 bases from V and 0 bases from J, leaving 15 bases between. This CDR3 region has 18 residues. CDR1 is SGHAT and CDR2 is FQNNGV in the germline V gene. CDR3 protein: CASSLDGFNSYSNQPQHF. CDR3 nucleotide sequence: TGTGCCAGCAGCTTAGATGGGTTTAACAGCTATAGCAATCAGCCCCAGCATTTT.

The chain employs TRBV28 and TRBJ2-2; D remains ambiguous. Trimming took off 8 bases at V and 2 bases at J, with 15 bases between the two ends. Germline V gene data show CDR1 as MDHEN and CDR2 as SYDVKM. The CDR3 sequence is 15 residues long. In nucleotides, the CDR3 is TGTGCCAGCTCGATCGAGTCGCTTAACACCGGGGAGCTGTTTTTT. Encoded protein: CASSIESLNTGELFF.

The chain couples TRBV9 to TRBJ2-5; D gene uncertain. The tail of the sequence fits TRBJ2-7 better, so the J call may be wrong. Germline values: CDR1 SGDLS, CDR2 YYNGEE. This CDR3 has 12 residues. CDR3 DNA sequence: TGTGCCAGCAGCCCCGGGTTGTACGAGCAGTACTTC. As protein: CASSPGLYEQYF.

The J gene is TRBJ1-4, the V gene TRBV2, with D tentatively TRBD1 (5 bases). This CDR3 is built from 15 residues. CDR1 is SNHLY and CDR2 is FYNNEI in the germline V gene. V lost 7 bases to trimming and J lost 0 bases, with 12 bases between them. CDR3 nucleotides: TGTGCCAGCATCGGGGGGGAAACAACTAATGAAAAACTGTTTTTT. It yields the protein CASIGGETTNEKLFF.

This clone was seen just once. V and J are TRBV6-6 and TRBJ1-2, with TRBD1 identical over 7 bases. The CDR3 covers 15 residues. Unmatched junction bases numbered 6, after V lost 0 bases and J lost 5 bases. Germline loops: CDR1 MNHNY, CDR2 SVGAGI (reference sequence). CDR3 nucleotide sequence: TGTGCCAGCAGTTACTCGATTGGGACAGTATATGGCTACACCTTC. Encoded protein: CASSYSIGTVYGYTF.

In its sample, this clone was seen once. The CDR3 reads CASSPLSYEQYF. In DNA form, the CDR3 reads TGTGCCAGCAGTCCCCTCTCCTACGAGCAGTACTTC. This sequence joins TRBV27 and TRBJ2-5; no definite D call. The DNA end is a closer match to TRBJ2-7, so the J assignment may be wrong. In germline, CDR1 is MNHEY, CDR2 SMNVEV (reference sequence). The CDR3 totals 12 residues.

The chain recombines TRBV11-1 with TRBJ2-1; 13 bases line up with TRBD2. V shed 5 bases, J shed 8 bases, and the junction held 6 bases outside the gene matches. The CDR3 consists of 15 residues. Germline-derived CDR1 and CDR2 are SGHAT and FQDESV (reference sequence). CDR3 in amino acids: CASSSPGLAGYEQFF. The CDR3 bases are TGTGCCAGCAGCAGCCCGGGACTAGCGGGATATGAGCAGTTCTTC.

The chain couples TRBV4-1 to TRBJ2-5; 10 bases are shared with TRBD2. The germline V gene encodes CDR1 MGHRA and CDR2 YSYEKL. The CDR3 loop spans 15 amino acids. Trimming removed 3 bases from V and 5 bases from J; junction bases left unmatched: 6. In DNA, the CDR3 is TGCGCCAGCAGCCAGATAGCGGGAGGTATGGAGACCCAGTACTTC. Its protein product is CASSQIAGGMETQYF.

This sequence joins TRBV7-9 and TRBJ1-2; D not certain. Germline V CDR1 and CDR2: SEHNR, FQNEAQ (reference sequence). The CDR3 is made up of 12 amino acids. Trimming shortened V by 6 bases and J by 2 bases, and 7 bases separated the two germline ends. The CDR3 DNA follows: TGTGCCAGCAGGTGGGAAAACTATGGCTACACCTTC. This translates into CASRWENYGYTF.

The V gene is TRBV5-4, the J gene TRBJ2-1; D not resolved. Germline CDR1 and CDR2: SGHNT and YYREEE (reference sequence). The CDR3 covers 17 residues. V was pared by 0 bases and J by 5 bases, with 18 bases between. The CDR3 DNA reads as TGTGCCAGCAGCTTGGACGGGCTACCTCCGAGGAACAATGAGCAGTTCTTC. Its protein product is CASSLDGLPPRNNEQFF.

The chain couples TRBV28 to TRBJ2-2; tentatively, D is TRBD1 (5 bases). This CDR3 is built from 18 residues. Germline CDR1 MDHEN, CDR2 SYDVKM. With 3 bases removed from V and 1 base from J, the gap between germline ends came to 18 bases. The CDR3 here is CASSFRQGPHQNTGELFF. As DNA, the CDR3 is TGTGCCAGCAGTTTCCGGCAGGGTCCCCATCAGAACACCGGGGAGCTGTTTTTT.